These 8 T cell receptor beta chains share one sample of origin, sequenced in a study of blood T cell repertoires in COVID-19. The method was immunoSEQ multiplex PCR; TCRdb's version includes in-frame clones alone and lacks a portion of them. Found here are about 300,000 clones, about 89% of them singletons; the top ten hold roughly 6.7%. The sample consisted of peripheral blood. The receptors come from a man between 18 and 35 years old who had recovered from COVID-19.

The J gene is TRBJ1-2, the V gene TRBV19, with 9 bases matching TRBD1. Germline CDR1 reads LNHDA; CDR2 reads SQIVND (reference sequence). The CDR3 is 14 amino acids. The junction had 4 bases not matched to a gene; V was cut back by 5 bases and J by 3 bases. The CDR3 protein is CASSARDRDYGYTF. CDR3 bases: TGTGCCAGTAGTGCGAGGGACAGGGACTATGGCTACACCTTC.

This sequence joins TRBV7-9 and TRBJ2-7, with D possibly matching TRBD2 (5 bases). CDR3 length: 15 amino acids. Trimming shortened V by 2 bases and J by 4 bases, and 15 bases separated the two germline ends. Germline CDR1 reads SEHNR; CDR2 reads FQNEAQ (reference sequence). Here the CDR3 reads CASSLPGVGLYEQYF. The DNA for the CDR3 is TGTGCCAGCAGCTTACCCGGGGTGGGCTTATACGAGCAGTACTTC.

The CDR3 nucleotides read TGCGCCAGCAGGTGGGTGGCGGATTCACCCCTCCACTTT. Amino acid sequence: CASRWVADSPLHF. V usage is TRBV5-1 and J usage is TRBJ1-6; D not certain. This CDR3 is 13 amino acids long. Trimming cost V 5 bases and J 8 bases, with 11 bases left between them. Germline CDR1 and CDR2: SGHRS and YFSETQ. The variable domain in full, completed from reference TRBV5-1 and TRBJ1-6, reads KAGVTQTPRYLIKTRGQQVTLSCSPISGHRSVSWYQQTPGQGLQFLFEYFSETQRNKGNFPGRFSGRQFSNSRSEMNVSTLELGDSALYLCASRWVADSPLHFGNGTRLTVT.

The chain has TRBV7-8 and TRBJ2-7; 11 bases match TRBD2. The CDR3 is 15 amino acids. In germline, CDR1 is SGHVS, CDR2 FQNEAQ. V gave up 4 bases and J gave up 2 bases; unmatched junction bases: 4. The CDR3 reads CASSSTSGAPYEQYF. The CDR3 DNA is TGTGCCAGCAGCTCGACTAGCGGGGCCCCCTACGAGCAGTACTTC.

This chain uses TRBV25-1 with TRBJ1-4; 7 nucleotides align to TRBD1. The V gene's germline CDR1 is MGHDK and CDR2 SYGVNS. V was pared by 6 bases and J by 0 bases, with 10 bases of the junction left unmatched. The CDR3 loop spans 17 amino acids. The CDR3 protein is CASRGRDSLATNEKLFF. CDR3 in DNA: TGTGCCAGCAGGGGACGGGACAGCCTTGCAACTAATGAAAAACTGTTTTTT.

The chain has TRBV27 and TRBJ1-4; 8 nucleotides agree with TRBD1. The CDR3 covers 14 residues. Germline CDR1 and CDR2: MNHEY and SMNVEV (reference sequence). Trimming at V came to 5 bases and at J to 8 bases, leaving 7 bases not matched to a gene. The DNA of the CDR3 is TGTGCCAGCAGTCTCGGACAGGGAGGGGAAAAACTGTTTTTT. Translating gives CASSLGQGGEKLFF.

This clone has a handful of counts. Other nucleotide sequences in the sample specify the same CDR3. This chain connects TRBV19 to TRBJ2-1; D not resolved. From germline, CDR1 is LNHDA and CDR2 SQIVND (reference sequence). Trimming took off 6 bases at V and 3 bases at J, with 3 bases between the two ends. The length of the CDR3 is 11 residues. The CDR3 loop is CASSVYNEQFF. As DNA, the CDR3 is TGTGCCAGTAGCGTCTACAATGAGCAGTTCTTC.

The V call is TRBV10-3, the J call TRBJ2-7; D perhaps matches TRBD1 (6 bases). Trimming left V 2 bases short and J 3 bases short, with 11 bases between. Germline V CDR1 and CDR2: ENHRY, SYGVKD. The CDR3 spans 14 residues. CDR3 in amino acids: CAISEDGQYYEQYF. The CDR3 DNA sequence: TGTGCCATCAGTGAGGACGGACAGTACTACGAGCAGTACTTC.